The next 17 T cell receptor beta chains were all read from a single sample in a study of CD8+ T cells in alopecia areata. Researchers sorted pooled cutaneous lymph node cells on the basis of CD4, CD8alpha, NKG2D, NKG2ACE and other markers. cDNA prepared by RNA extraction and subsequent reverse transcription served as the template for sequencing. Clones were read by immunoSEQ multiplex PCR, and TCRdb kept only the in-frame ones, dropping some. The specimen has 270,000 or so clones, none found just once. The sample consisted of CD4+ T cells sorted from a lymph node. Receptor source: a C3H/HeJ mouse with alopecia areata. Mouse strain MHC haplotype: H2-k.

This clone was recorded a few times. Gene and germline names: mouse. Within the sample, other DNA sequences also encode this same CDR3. The CDR3 loop is CASSRLGGYAEQFF. The sequenced part of the CDR3 DNA is TGTGCCAGCAGTCGACTGGGGGGATATGCT. V usage is TRBV19 and J usage is TRBJ2-1, with TRBD2 matching over 10 bases. The sequence runs out 4 residues before the end of the CDR3; the remainder is reconstructed from the germline J gene. This CDR3 comprises 14 residues. Looked up from germline, CDR1 is FNHDT and CDR2 is SITEND (reference sequence). V lost 4 bases, J lost 4 bases, and 2 bases stayed unmatched.

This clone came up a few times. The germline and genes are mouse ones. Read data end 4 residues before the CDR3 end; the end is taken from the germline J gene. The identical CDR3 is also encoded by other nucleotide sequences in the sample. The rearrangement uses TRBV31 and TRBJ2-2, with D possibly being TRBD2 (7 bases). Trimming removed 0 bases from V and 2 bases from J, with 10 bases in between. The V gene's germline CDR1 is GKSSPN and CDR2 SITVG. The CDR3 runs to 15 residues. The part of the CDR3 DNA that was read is TGTGCCTGGAGTCTCCCGGGGGGCAACACCGGG. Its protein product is CAWSLPGGNTG. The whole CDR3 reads CAWSLPGGNTGQLYF.

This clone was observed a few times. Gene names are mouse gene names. The CDR3 DNA, read in part, is TGTGCCAGCAGCCAAGACCCGGCTGGGGCTAGAGCT. As protein: CASSQDPAGARA. The whole CDR3 sequence is CASSQDPAGARAEQFF. V gene TRBV5 combines with J gene TRBJ2-1; tentative D call: TRBD2 (6 bases). The DNA ends 4 residues before the CDR3 does, and the rest of the CDR3 is filled in from the germline J gene. Germline CDR1 and CDR2: LGHNA and YNLKQL (reference sequence). The CDR3 totals 16 residues.

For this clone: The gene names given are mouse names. The CDR3 region is CASSQVGQGGAETLYF. The part of the CDR3 DNA that was read is TGTGCCAGCAGCCAAGTGGGACAGGGAGGTGCAGAA. The chain carries TRBV5 and TRBJ2-3; 9 positions match TRBD1. The read ends 4 residues before the CDR3 terminus; that terminus is restored from the germline J gene. Trimming took 1 base from V and 1 from J; bases not matched to a gene: 3. Germline CDR1 and CDR2: LGHNA and YNLKQL (reference sequence). The CDR3 loop spans 16 amino acids.

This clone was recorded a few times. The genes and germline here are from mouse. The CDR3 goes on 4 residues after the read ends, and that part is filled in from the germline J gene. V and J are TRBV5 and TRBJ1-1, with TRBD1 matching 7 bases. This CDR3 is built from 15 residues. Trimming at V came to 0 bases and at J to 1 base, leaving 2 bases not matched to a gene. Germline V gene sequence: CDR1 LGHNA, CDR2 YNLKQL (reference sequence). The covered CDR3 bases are TGTGCCAGCAGCCAAGATCCAGGGGGGAACACA. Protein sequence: CASSQDPGGNT. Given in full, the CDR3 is CASSQDPGGNTEVFF.

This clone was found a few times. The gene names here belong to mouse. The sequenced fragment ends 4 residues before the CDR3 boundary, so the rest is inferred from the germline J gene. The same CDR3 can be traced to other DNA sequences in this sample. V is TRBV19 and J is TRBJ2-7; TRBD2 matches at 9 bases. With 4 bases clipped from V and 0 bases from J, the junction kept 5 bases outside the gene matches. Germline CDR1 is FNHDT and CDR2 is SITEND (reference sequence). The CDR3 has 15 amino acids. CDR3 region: CASSPDWGSSYEQYF. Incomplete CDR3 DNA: TGTGCCAGCAGTCCCGACTGGGGGAGCTCCTAT.

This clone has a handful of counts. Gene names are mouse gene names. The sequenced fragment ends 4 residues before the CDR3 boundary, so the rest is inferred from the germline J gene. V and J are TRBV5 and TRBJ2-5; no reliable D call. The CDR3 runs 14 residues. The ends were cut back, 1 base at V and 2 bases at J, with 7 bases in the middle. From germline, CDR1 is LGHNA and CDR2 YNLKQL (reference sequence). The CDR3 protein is CASSQAQLQDTQYF. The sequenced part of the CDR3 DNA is TGTGCCAGCAGCCAAGCGCAGCTCCAAGAC.

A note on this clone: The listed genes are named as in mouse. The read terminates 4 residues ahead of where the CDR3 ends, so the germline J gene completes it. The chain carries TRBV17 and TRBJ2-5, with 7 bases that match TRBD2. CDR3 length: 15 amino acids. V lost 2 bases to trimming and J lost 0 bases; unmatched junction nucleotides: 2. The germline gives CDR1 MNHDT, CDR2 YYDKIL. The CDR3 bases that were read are TGTGCTAGCAGTAGACTCTGGGGGAACCAAGAC. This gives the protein CASSRLWGNQD. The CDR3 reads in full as CASSRLWGNQDTQYF.

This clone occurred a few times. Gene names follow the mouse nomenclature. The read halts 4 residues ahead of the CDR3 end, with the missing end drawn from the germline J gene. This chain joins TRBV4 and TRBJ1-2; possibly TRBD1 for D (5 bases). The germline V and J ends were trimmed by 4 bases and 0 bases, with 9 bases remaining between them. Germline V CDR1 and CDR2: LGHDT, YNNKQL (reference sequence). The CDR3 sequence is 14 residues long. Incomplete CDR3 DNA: TGTGCCAGCAGCTTGGACATTGCAAACTCC. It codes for CASSLDIANS. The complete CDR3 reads CASSLDIANSDYTF.

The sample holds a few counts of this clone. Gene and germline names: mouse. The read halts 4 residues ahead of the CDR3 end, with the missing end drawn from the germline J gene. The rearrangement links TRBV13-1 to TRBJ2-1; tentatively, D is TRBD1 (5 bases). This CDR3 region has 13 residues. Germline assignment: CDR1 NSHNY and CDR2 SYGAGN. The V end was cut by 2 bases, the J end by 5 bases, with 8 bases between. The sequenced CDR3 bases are TGTGCCAGCAGTGAAGCAGGGAATGCT. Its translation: CASSEAGNA. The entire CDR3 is CASSEAGNAEQFF.

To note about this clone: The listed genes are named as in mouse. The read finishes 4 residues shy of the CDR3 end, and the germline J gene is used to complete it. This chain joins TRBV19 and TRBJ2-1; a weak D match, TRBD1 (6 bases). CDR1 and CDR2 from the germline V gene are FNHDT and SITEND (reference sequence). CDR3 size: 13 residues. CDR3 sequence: CASSIRGTSEQFF. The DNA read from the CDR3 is TGTGCCAGCAGTATAAGAGGGACATCT.

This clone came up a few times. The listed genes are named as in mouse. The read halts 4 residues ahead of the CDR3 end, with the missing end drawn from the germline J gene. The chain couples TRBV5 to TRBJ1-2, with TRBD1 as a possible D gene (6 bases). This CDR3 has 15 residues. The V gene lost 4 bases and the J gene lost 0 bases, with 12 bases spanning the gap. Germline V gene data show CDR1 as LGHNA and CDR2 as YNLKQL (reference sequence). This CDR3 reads CASSPGQNSNSDYTF. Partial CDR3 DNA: TGTGCCAGCAGCCCCGGACAGAACTCAAACTCC.

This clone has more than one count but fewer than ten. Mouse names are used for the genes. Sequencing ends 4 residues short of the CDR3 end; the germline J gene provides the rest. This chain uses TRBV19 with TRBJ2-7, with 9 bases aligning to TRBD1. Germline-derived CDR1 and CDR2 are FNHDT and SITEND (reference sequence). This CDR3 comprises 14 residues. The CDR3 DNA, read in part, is TGTGCCAGCAGTCTCCGGGGACAGGGATAT. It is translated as CASSLRGQGY. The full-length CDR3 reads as CASSLRGQGYEQYF.

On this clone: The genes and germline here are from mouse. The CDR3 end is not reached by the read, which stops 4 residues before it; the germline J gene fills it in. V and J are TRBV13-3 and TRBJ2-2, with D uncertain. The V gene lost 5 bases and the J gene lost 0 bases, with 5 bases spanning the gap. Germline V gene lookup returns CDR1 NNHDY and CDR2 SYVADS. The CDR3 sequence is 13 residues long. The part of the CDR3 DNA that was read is TGTGCCAGCAGGACATCAAACACCGGG. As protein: CASRTSNTG. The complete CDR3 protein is CASRTSNTGQLYF.

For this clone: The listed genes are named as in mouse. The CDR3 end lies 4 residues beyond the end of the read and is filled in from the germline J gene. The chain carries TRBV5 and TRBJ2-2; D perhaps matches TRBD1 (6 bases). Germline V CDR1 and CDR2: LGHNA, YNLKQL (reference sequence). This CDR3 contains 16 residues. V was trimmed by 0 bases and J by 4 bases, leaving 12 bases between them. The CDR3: CASSQDGRGSTGQLYF. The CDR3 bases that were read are TGTGCCAGCAGCCAAGATGGCAGGGGATCCACCGGG.

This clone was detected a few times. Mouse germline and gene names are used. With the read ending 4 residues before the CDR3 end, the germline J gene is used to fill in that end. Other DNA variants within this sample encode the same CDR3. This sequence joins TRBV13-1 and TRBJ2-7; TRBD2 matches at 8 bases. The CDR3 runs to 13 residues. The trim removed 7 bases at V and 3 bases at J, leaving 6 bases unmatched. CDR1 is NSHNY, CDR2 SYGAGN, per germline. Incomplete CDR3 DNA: TGTGCCAGCTCGGAAGGACTGGGCTAT. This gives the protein CASSEGLGY. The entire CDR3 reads CASSEGLGYEQYF.

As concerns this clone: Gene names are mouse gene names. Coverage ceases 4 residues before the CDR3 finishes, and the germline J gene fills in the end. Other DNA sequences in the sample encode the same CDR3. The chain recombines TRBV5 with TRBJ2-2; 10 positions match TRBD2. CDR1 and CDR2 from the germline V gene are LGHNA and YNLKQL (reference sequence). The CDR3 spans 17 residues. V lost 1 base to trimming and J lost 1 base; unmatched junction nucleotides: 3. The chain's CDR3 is CASSQGLGGLNTGQLYF. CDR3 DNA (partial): TGTGCCAGCAGCCAAGGACTGGGGGGACTAAACACCGGG.